The clone carrying this T cell receptor (beta chain) was observed many times. What it recognizes is unknown. The sample originates from a study of neurological immune-mediated disorders. Study findings and constraints: TCR clonal expansion peaked in HTLV-1-associated myelopathy patients and was lowest in multiple sclerosis patients.

TCRdb re-called the 5' RACE reads through MiXCR, storing one row per CDR3 protein. The table lists under 80,000 distinct CDR3 sequences, approximately 10% of them singletons, with less than 2% in the top ten. The source is a man aged 50-59 years in good health. The specimen was PBMCs.

CDR3 amino acids: CASSRGLAGEYNEQFF. The CDR3 nucleotides read TGTGCCAGCTCACGAGGACTAGCGGGAGAATACAATGAGCAGTTCTTC. The chain combines TRBV18 with TRBJ2-1; 13 bases fit TRBD2. The CDR3 is 16 amino acids. Germline V gene data show CDR1 as KGHSH and CDR2 as LQKENI. Trimming at V came to 4 bases and at J to 4 bases, leaving 4 bases not matched to a gene.